A single sample is the source of the 20 T cell receptor beta chains below, sequenced in a study of T cell repertoires and HLA-DP antigens. The antigens of these receptors remain unknown. Only in-frame clones appear in the TCRdb table, and some are missing; sequencing was by immunoSEQ multiplex PCR. The sample holds some 120,000 clones, about 92% seen once. Sequences were obtained from CD4+ T cells from PBMCs. The source is a woman aged 18-29 years in good health and CMV-seronegative.

This clone has only one observation. The CDR3 loop reads CASSVGRTYEQYV. The CDR3 bases are TGTGCCAGCAGTGTAGGCAGAACCTACGAGCAGTACGTC. This chain connects TRBV2 to TRBJ2-7; D is unclear. The CDR3 sequence is 13 residues long. Trimming cost V 4 bases and J 2 bases, with 9 bases left between them. CDR1 and CDR2 (germline): SNHLY, FYNNEI.

The CDR3 DNA is TGTGCCAGCAGTCCGGGGGGCAAGAACACCGGGGAGCTGTTTTTT. As protein: CASSPGGKNTGELFF. The genes are TRBV28 and TRBJ2-2; D is possibly TRBD2 (7 bases). From germline, CDR1 is MDHEN and CDR2 SYDVKM. This CDR3 is built from 15 residues. The germline V and J ends were trimmed by 5 bases and 1 base, with 11 bases remaining between them.

The CDR3 DNA is TGTGCCAGCAGCCACGGCAGGGTATTAAACACTGAAGCTTTCTTT. Its translation is CASSHGRVLNTEAFF. The chain employs TRBV7-9 and TRBJ1-1; a weak D match, TRBD1 (5 bases). The CDR3 has 15 residues. CDR1 is SEHNR, CDR2 FQNEAQ, per germline (reference sequence). Trimming left V 5 bases short and J 2 bases short, with 15 bases between. Looking up the rest from reference TRBV7-9 and TRBJ1-1 gives the full variable domain: DTGVSQNPRHKITKRGQNVTFRCDPISEHNRLYWYRQTLGQGPEFLTYFQNEAQLEKSRLLSDRFSAERPKGSFSTLEIQRTEQGDSAMYLCASSHGRVLNTEAFFGQGTRLTVV.

V is TRBV5-4 and J is TRBJ1-1, with a tentative D call TRBD1 (5 bases). Germline V gene data show CDR1 as SGHNT and CDR2 as YYREEE (reference sequence). V lost 3 bases and J lost 1, with 10 bases in between. This CDR3 is 14 amino acids long. CDR3 sequence reads: CASSSQTGNTEAFF. The CDR3, as DNA: TGTGCCAGCAGCTCCCAAACAGGGAACACTGAAGCTTTCTTT.

The rearrangement uses TRBV6-5 and TRBJ1-2; D gene uncertain. Germline lookup yields CDR1 MNHEY and CDR2 SVGAGI. The CDR3 loop spans 11 amino acids. The ends were cut back, 2 bases at V and 4 bases at J, with 2 bases in the middle. DNA for the CDR3: TGTGCCAGCAGTTACAGCTATGGCTACACCTTC. This codes for CASSYSYGYTF.

The chain couples TRBV4-2 to TRBJ2-1, with 9 bases matching TRBD1. Trimming removed 0 bases from V and 6 bases from J; junction bases left unmatched: 12. The CDR3 length is 18 residues. Per germline, CDR1 LGHNA and CDR2 YNFKEQ. The CDR3 loop reads CASSQDRRVGTGSNEQFF. Here the CDR3 DNA reads TGTGCCAGCAGCCAAGATCGTAGAGTAGGGACAGGGTCCAATGAGCAGTTCTTC.

The chain combines TRBV28 with TRBJ2-1; 16 bases agree with TRBD2. Germline V lookup: CDR1 MDHEN, CDR2 SYDVKM. The CDR3 consists of 16 residues. V was pared by 1 base and J by 9 bases, with 3 bases of the junction left unmatched. The CDR3 bases are TGTGCCAGCAGTTTATCCGGGACTAGCGGGAGGGTTGAGCAGTTCTTC. This gives the protein CASSLSGTSGRVEQFF.

J is TRBJ2-5 and V is TRBV28; TRBD1 matches 12 bases. The trim removed 7 bases at V and 5 bases at J, leaving 8 bases unmatched. In germline, CDR1 is MDHEN, CDR2 SYDVKM. The CDR3 is made up of 15 amino acids. This CDR3 is CASNAGTGGSETQYF. The CDR3 region has the DNA TGTGCCAGCAACGCCGGGACAGGGGGCTCGGAGACCCAGTACTTC.

The rearrangement links TRBV28 to TRBJ2-7; D not certain. The V and J ends lost 7 bases and 0 bases respectively, with 10 bases between them. Per the germline V gene, CDR1 is MDHEN and CDR2 is SYDVKM. The CDR3 spans 13 residues. CDR3 coding DNA: TGTGCCAGCACCCCCTGGGACTCCTACGAGCAGTACGTC. This translates into CASTPWDSYEQYV.

The chain joins TRBV10-3 to TRBJ1-2; no clear D gene. Germline assignment: CDR1 ENHRY and CDR2 SYGVKD. The CDR3 is made up of 14 amino acids. V was trimmed by 2 bases and J by 2 bases, leaving 9 bases between them. CDR3 sequence (DNA): TGTGCCATCAGTGAGCTTATTACCAACTATGGCTACACCTTC. It is translated as CAISELITNYGYTF.

This clone was observed a single time. This CDR3 reads CASSPLGRGQETQYF. The CDR3 bases are TGTGCCAGCAGCCCACTAGGGAGAGGGCAAGAGACCCAGTACTTC. The chain couples TRBV27 to TRBJ2-5, with D possibly matching TRBD2 (5 bases). Germline V gene data show CDR1 as MNHEY and CDR2 as SMNVEV (reference sequence). The CDR3 is 15 amino acids. V lost 6 bases to trimming and J lost 2 bases, with 16 bases between them.

The chain combines TRBV6-1 with TRBJ1-5; 7 positions agree with TRBD1. The CDR3 extends over 17 amino acids. Trimming cost V 3 bases and J 0 bases; bases outside gene matches: 8. The germline CDR1 and CDR2 sequences are MNHNS and SASEGT. Here the CDR3 reads CASSDFGTAYSNQPQHF. CDR3 DNA sequence: TGTGCCAGCAGTGACTTCGGGACAGCCTATAGCAATCAGCCCCAGCATTTT.

Notes on this clone: The junction departs from germline at one end; a sequencing error may be responsible. The V and J genes are TRBV7-7 and TRBJ2-1, with 11 bases aligning to TRBD2. Germline CDR1 SSHAT, CDR2 FNYEAQ (reference sequence). CDR3 length: 13 residues. CDR3 protein: CASSLAGGNEQFF. The CDR3 DNA follows: TGTGCTAGCAGCTTAGCGGGGGGGAATGAGCAGTTCTTC.

The rearrangement links TRBV11-3 to TRBJ1-4, with 7 bases that match TRBD1. The CDR3 length is 18 residues. Germline assignment: CDR1 SGHNT and CDR2 YENEEA. J was trimmed by 4 bases and V by 5 bases; bases with no gene match: 16. The DNA of the CDR3 is TGTGCCAGCAGCCTCCCTCGACAGGGCCTTGGGTATAATGAAAAACTGTTTTTT. It is translated as CASSLPRQGLGYNEKLFF.

The rearrangement links TRBV5-1 to TRBJ2-3; 11 bases match TRBD2. CDR3 length: 15 amino acids. With V trimmed by 3 bases and J by 2 bases, 2 bases remained unmatched. Germline CDR1 and CDR2: SGHRS and YFSETQ. The CDR3 here is CASSSTSGVTDTQYF. Written as DNA, the CDR3 is TGCGCCAGCAGCTCGACTAGCGGGGTCACAGATACGCAGTATTTT.

This sequence joins TRBV7-2 and TRBJ2-7, with TRBD1 matching 7 bases. With V trimmed by 8 bases and J by 4 bases, 17 bases remained unmatched. The length of the CDR3 is 16 residues. Germline CDR1 SGHTA, CDR2 FQGNSA. The CDR3 nucleotides read TGTGCCAGCCGCGCCGTTCGGACAGGCAATCCTTACGAGCAGTACTTC. Protein product: CASRAVRTGNPYEQYF. Together with reference TRBV7-2 and TRBJ2-7, the CDR3 gives the full variable domain: GAGVSQSPSNKVTEKGKDVELRCDPISGHTALYWYRQSLGQGLEFLIYFQGNSAPDKSGLPSDRFSAERTGGSVSTLTIQRTQQEDSAVYLCASRAVRTGNPYEQYFGPGTRLTVT.

V gene TRBV28 combines with J gene TRBJ1-5; a possible D gene is TRBD1 (5 bases). The V end was cut by 4 bases, the J end by 0 bases, with 16 bases between. The CDR3 is 17 residues long. Per germline, CDR1 MDHEN and CDR2 SYDVKM. CDR3 coding DNA: TGTGCCAGCAGTTCCTCAACGGGGCTGTATAGCAATCAGCCCCAGCATTTT. As protein: CASSSSTGLYSNQPQHF.

This clone occurred a few times. The genes are TRBV28 and TRBJ2-5; 8 bases fit TRBD2. The CDR3 contains 14 residues. CDR1 and CDR2 (germline): MDHEN, SYDVKM. The V and J ends lost 4 bases and 4 bases, in that order; junction bases with no gene match: 5. The CDR3 is CASSSPGLVETQYF. In nucleotides, the CDR3 is TGTGCCAGCAGTTCTCCGGGACTAGTAGAGACCCAGTACTTC.

This chain joins TRBV18 and TRBJ2-1; 9 bases align to TRBD2. In germline, CDR1 is KGHSH, CDR2 LQKENI. The J segment lost 0 bases and the V segment lost 3 bases, leaving 9 bases of the junction unmatched. The CDR3 is 18 amino acids. The DNA of the CDR3 is TGTGCCAGCTCACCGGGAATTAGCGGGAGCTTCTCCTACAATGAGCAGTTCTTC. Translating gives CASSPGISGSFSYNEQFF.

The chain couples TRBV18 to TRBJ2-7; D not certain. The V gene lost 3 bases and the J gene lost 5 bases, with 5 bases spanning the gap. Germline V lookup: CDR1 KGHSH, CDR2 LQKENI. The CDR3 is 11 residues long. The CDR3 sequence: CASSPTDEQYF. The CDR3 DNA sequence: TGTGCCAGCTCACCGACCGACGAGCAGTACTTC.